This T cell receptor (beta chain) was profiled in a study of T cell repertoires in cytomegalovirus infection. Study-level information: Indications of both CMV infection and matching HLA type were provided by public TCR beta signatures. Study results and caveats: People with CMV and the relevant HLA were identified by cumulative public TCR beta family frequency. Across the ex vivo response, the dominant clonotypes were HLA-C-restricted CMV-specific TCR beta clonotypes.

This clonotype has just a few counts. The antigen remains undetermined. Each CDR3 protein is one row after TCRdb ran MiXCR on the reads. The sample carries some 480,000 distinct CDR3 sequences, roughly 34% recorded once. CDR1 and CDR2 from the germline V gene are MGHRA and YSYEKL. The V and J ends lost 6 bases and 3 bases respectively, with 9 bases between them. The CDR3 contains 13 residues. The sample in question was cultured PBMCs, obtained from culture after CMV antigen stimulation. The origin of this receptor is a human donor in good health (CMV status not recorded). Some clones in this sample may be carry-over from other donors' samples. The chain carries TRBV4-1 and TRBJ2-1; D not resolved. The DNA for the CDR3 is TGCGCCAGCAGGAGGCCCAACTACAATGAGCAGTTCTTC. Its protein product is CASRRPNYNEQFF.